One T cell receptor (beta chain) is described in this entry. The data were obtained in a study of blood T cell repertoires in COVID-19. Germline lookup yields CDR1 SEHNR and CDR2 FQNEAQ (reference sequence). The CDR3 runs to 15 residues. J gave up 4 bases and V 1 base, and 6 bases lay outside the gene matches. Method: immunoSEQ multiplex PCR; TCRdb's copy keeps in-frame clones and lacks some. The sample gives hundreds of thousands of clones, 89% of which show up once; about an eighth is in the top ten. The chain is built from TRBV7-9 and TRBJ1-2, with TRBD1 matching over 7 bases. What was sequenced was peripheral blood. The receptor's source is an older woman with acute or convalescent COVID-19. The chain's CDR3 is CASSLERGDSYGYTF. Written as DNA, the CDR3 is TGTGCCAGCAGCTTAGAGAGGGGGGACAGCTATGGCTACACCTTC.